Presented here are 20 T cell receptor beta chains from one specimen sequenced in a study of T cells in Graves' hyperthyroidism and ophthalmopathy. TCR beta CDR3 regions were amplified from RNA. The TCR CDR3 first-round RT-PCR relied on the HTBI primer set. TCRdb used MiXCR to reprocess the multiplex PCR reads, holding one entry per CDR3 protein. This sample has hundreds of thousands of distinct CDR3 sequences, with 15% found just once. The sequenced sample was blood. All receptors derive from a woman aged 60-75 years with Graves' ophthalmopathy.

This clonotype was counted at least ten times. The V call is TRBV7-9, the J call TRBJ2-3; D gene ambiguous. The CDR3 is made up of 15 amino acids. The germline V and J ends were trimmed by 0 bases and 0 bases, with 7 bases remaining between them. Germline V gene data show CDR1 as SEHNR and CDR2 as FQNEAQ (reference sequence). Written as DNA, the CDR3 is TGTGCCAGCAGCTTAGCCTCTCCTAGCACAGATACGCAGTATTTT. The encoded protein is CASSLASPSTDTQYF. The variable domain in full, completed from reference TRBV7-9 and TRBJ2-3, reads DTGVSQNPRHKITKRGQNVTFRCDPISEHNRLYWYRQTLGQGPEFLTYFQNEAQLEKSRLLSDRFSAERPKGSFSTLEIQRTEQGDSAMYLCASSLASPSTDTQYFGPGTRLTVL.

The genes are TRBV30 and TRBJ2-5; D call uncertain. Germline values: CDR1 GTSNPN, CDR2 SVGIG (reference sequence). Trimming removed 2 bases at V and 5 bases at J, with 12 bases between. The CDR3 totals 13 residues. CDR3 residues: CAWSSSRVETQYF. CDR3 nucleotides: TGTGCCTGGAGTTCGTCTAGGGTGGAGACCCAGTACTTC.

The rearrangement joins TRBV2 to TRBJ2-3; 14 nucleotides align to TRBD2. V lost 5 bases and J lost 4; bases outside the gene matches: 5. The CDR3 is 16 residues long. Germline CDR1 and CDR2: SNHLY and FYNNEI. This CDR3 reads CASSPGTSGSSDTQYF. DNA for the CDR3: TGTGCCAGCAGTCCTGGGACTAGCGGGAGTTCAGATACGCAGTATTTT.

This clonotype was found once. The gene calls are TRBV19 and TRBJ2-7; D not certain. CDR3 length: 14 residues. The germline V gene has CDR1 LNHDA and CDR2 SQIVND (reference sequence). V was clipped by 1 base and J by 0 bases, with 7 bases between them. The CDR3 spells CASSIGGNSYEQYF. The CDR3 nucleotides are TGTGCCAGTAGTATAGGCGGCAACTCCTACGAGCAGTACTTC.

This clonotype was observed many times. The V call is TRBV5-1, the J call TRBJ2-7; the match to TRBD1 covers 8 bases. This CDR3 has 15 residues. Germline V gene data show CDR1 as SGHRS and CDR2 as YFSETQ. V trimming: 4 bases; J trimming: 0 bases; junction bases outside the gene matches: 6. For the CDR3, the DNA is TGCGCCAGCAGCGGTCAGGGGGCGAACTCCTACGAGCAGTACTTC. Encoded protein: CASSGQGANSYEQYF.

This clonotype was counted at least ten times. The J gene is TRBJ2-3, the V gene TRBV10-1; D not certain. The germline V gene has CDR1 WNHNN and CDR2 SYGVQD (reference sequence). CDR3 size: 13 residues. The V gene lost 2 bases and the J gene lost 4 bases, with 7 bases spanning the gap. The CDR3 reads CASSEAGADTQYF. In DNA form, the CDR3 reads TGCGCCAGCAGTGAGGCTGGGGCAGATACGCAGTATTTT.

As regards this clonotype: A read error may account for a junction end that differs from germline. This chain connects TRBV7-9 to TRBJ2-7, with D tentatively TRBD2 (5 bases). Germline V lookup: CDR1 SEHNR, CDR2 FQNEAQ (reference sequence). The CDR3 has 16 amino acids. The CDR3 here is CASSRTLQVEAYGQYF. The CDR3 region has the DNA TGTGCCAGCAGCCGTACCCTCCAGGTGGAGGCCTACGGGCAGTACTTC.

This clonotype appeared many times. The rearrangement uses TRBV20-1 and TRBJ2-1, with 11 positions matching TRBD2. The CDR3 consists of 14 residues. Germline-derived CDR1 and CDR2 are DFQATT and SNEGSKA (reference sequence). CDR3 sequence (DNA): TGCAGGGGGACTACTAGCGGGAGAGGAAATGAGCAGTTCTTC. Translating it yields CRGTTSGRGNEQFF.

Worth noting for this clonotype: A junction boundary mismatches the germline segment, possibly from a read error. The V gene is TRBV2, the J gene TRBJ1-1, with D maybe TRBD1 (5 bases). Germline lookup yields CDR1 SNHLY and CDR2 FYNNEI. The CDR3 length is 14 residues. CDR3 residues: CASRFTDSHTEASF. The CDR3 DNA reads as TGTGCCAGCAGATTTACTGACAGCCACACTGAAGCTTCCTTT.

With regard to this clonotype: This may come from a read error, since a much larger clone is one base off. V and J are TRBV27 and TRBJ2-4; 9 nucleotides line up with TRBD2. The CDR3 totals 14 residues. Trimming at V came to 9 bases and at J to 8 bases, leaving 11 bases not matched to a gene. The V gene's germline CDR1 is MNHEY and CDR2 SMNVEV (reference sequence). The CDR3 reads CASRTVRGGYIQYF. The DNA for the CDR3 is TGTGCCAGTCGGACTGTGCGGGGGGGATACATTCAGTACTTC.

This chain links TRBV2 with TRBJ1-1, with unresolved D. From germline, CDR1 is SNHLY and CDR2 FYNNEI. The CDR3 length is 13 residues. Between the trimmed V and J ends, which lost 6 bases and 0 bases, there was a span of 8 bases. CDR3 loop: CASRARLNTEAFF. The CDR3 bases are TGTGCCAGCAGAGCTAGACTGAACACTGAAGCTTTCTTT.

This clonotype was recorded at least ten times. CDR3 coding DNA: TGCGCCAGCAGGACGCAGGGAAAGACCAATGAGCAGTTCTTC. This sequence encodes CASRTQGKTNEQFF. The gene calls are TRBV5-1 and TRBJ2-1, with D possibly matching TRBD1 (5 bases). The germline V gene encodes CDR1 SGHRS and CDR2 YFSETQ. This CDR3 is 14 amino acids long. Trimming pared 5 bases from V and 6 bases from J, leaving 15 bases between.

The chain couples TRBV19 to TRBJ1-5; 8 bases align to TRBD1. CDR1 is LNHDA, CDR2 SQIVND, per germline (reference sequence). CDR3 length: 17 amino acids. The ends lost 3 bases at V and 4 bases at J; junction bases unmatched: 11. The CDR3 loop reads CASSIPPGQGENQPQHF. The CDR3 coding sequence is TGTGCCAGTAGTATCCCGCCCGGACAGGGAGAGAATCAGCCCCAGCATTTT.

This clonotype was counted at least ten times. V and J are TRBV3-1 and TRBJ2-3, with TRBD2 matching 9 bases. Per germline, CDR1 LGHDT and CDR2 YNNKEL (reference sequence). The CDR3 is made up of 15 amino acids. V lost 1 base to trimming and J lost 4 bases; unmatched junction nucleotides: 3. The CDR3 spells CASSQVSGSPDTQYF. In DNA, the CDR3 is TGTGCCAGCAGCCAAGTTAGCGGGAGTCCAGATACGCAGTATTTT.

This clonotype was seen a few times. V gene TRBV24-1 combines with J gene TRBJ2-3, with 10 bases aligning to TRBD2. CDR1 is KGHDR, CDR2 SFDVKD, per germline. This CDR3 comprises 16 residues. J lost 5 bases, V lost 5 bases, and 9 bases had no gene match. The CDR3 nucleotides are TGTGCCACCAGTGGTTCTTTCGCTAGCGGGAGAGATACGCAGTATTTT. Translated, it gives CATSGSFASGRDTQYF.

This clonotype occurred many times. The chain uses TRBV28 and TRBJ1-5; tentative D call: TRBD1 (5 bases). Germline V gives CDR1 MDHEN, CDR2 SYDVKM. Between the trimmed V and J ends, which lost 6 bases and 2 bases, there was a span of 14 bases. The CDR3 is 15 residues long. The CDR3 DNA sequence: TGTGCCAGCAGCCCCCGCTTGGGGGGCAATCAGCCCCAGCATTTT. It codes for CASSPRLGGNQPQHF.

This clonotype turned up a few times. The chain has TRBV12-3 or TRBV12-4 and TRBJ2-2, with D possibly being TRBD1 (7 bases). The CDR3 consists of 16 residues. The germline V and J ends were trimmed by 5 bases and 5 bases, with 18 bases remaining between them. Here the CDR3 DNA reads TGTGCCAGCAGTGTCTCAGGGGGTGGAGGGACCGGGGAGCTGTTTTTT. Its protein product is CASSVSGGGGTGELFF.

This clonotype was seen ten or more times. The V gene is TRBV7-9, the J gene TRBJ2-5; D possibly corresponds to TRBD2 (6 bases). V lost 4 bases to trimming and J lost 5 bases, with 14 bases between them. The CDR3 length is 14 residues. The germline V gene encodes CDR1 SEHNR and CDR2 FQNEAQ (reference sequence). CDR3 protein: CASSYRTISETQYF. CDR3 coding DNA: TGTGCCAGCAGCTACCGGACTATTTCCGAGACCCAGTACTTC.

The CDR3 coding sequence is TGTGCCAGCAGCGGGACTAGCGGGAGTTTCGGGGAGCTGTTTTTT. Translating gives CASSGTSGSFGELFF. V is TRBV6-1 and J is TRBJ2-2; 14 nucleotides match TRBD2. From germline, CDR1 is MNHNS and CDR2 SASEGT. Germline trimming cut 6 bases from V and 7 bases from J; bases unmatched to any gene: 4. The CDR3 extends over 15 amino acids.

The table lists this clonotype with many counts. The J gene is TRBJ2-3, the V gene TRBV20-1; D tentatively fits TRBD1 or TRBD2 (5 bases each). Trimming took off 5 bases at V and 4 bases at J, with 16 bases between the two ends. Germline CDR1 and CDR2: DFQATT and SNEGSKA (reference sequence). The CDR3 has 14 amino acids. This CDR3 is CSAPPSQGPDTQYF. DNA for the CDR3: TGCAGTGCTCCACCCTCCCAGGGACCAGATACGCAGTATTTT.